The T cell receptor (beta chain) under discussion was sequenced for a study of blood T cell repertoires in COVID-19. The wider study: PBMCs, B-cell-depleted T cells, or T cells provided the cDNA or gDNA that made up the material.

The J segment lost 3 bases and the V segment lost 4 bases, leaving 4 bases of the junction unmatched. CDR3 length equals 14 residues. In germline, CDR1 is SNHLY, CDR2 FYNNEI. This clone is labeled medium-sized. The authors' processing: Reference gene primers were amplified, and this amplification served to estimate nucleated cell counts. Profiling relied on immunoSEQ multiplex PCR, and the TCRdb table lists in-frame clones only, not all of them. V, J and clone size are taken as reported in that table, and D and trimming were inferred from the DNA itself. The top ten clones hold 4.5% to 6% of a sample with 100,000 to 150,000 clones, around 76% of them seen once. In Seattle, patients joined the study during active infection and were tracked longitudinally.

What was sequenced was peripheral blood. The receptor was derived from an elderly man with COVID-19, enrolled during active disease. J is TRBJ2-7 and V is TRBV2; 9 bases are shared with TRBD2. As DNA, the CDR3 is TGTGCCAGCAGTGTCCTTAGCGGGAGCTACGAGCAGTACTTC. It is translated as CASSVLSGSYEQYF.